This TCR beta chain is drawn from a study of blood T cell repertoires in COVID-19. The germline gives CDR1 SGHRS, CDR2 YFSETQ. This CDR3 has 18 amino acids. Trimming took 1 base from V and 0 from J, leaving 18 bases between them. Living in 24 US areas, the participants were between about 18 and 90 years of age. A COVID-19 case was met by exposed participants within 2 weeks before study entry. Authors' analysis steps: Estimation of nucleated cell counts relied on the amplification of reference gene primers. Assay used: immunoSEQ multiplex PCR; TCRdb lists only in-frame clones, some missing. V, J and clone size reflect that table, while D and trimming were determined from the DNA. The repertoire includes 190,000 or so clones, roughly 90% of them detected once, and about 4% sits in the top ten.

V and J are TRBV5-1 and TRBJ2-3; D is possibly TRBD1 (6 bases). The sample consisted of PBMCs or T cells enriched from blood (not recorded which). The sequence was obtained from a young woman who had been exposed to COVID-19. For the CDR3, the DNA is TGCGCCAGCAGCTTGCCCGGTTTTGACAGGACGAGCACAGATACGCAGTATTTT. Its protein is CASSLPGFDRTSTDTQYF.